This TCR beta chain was obtained from a study of T cells after yellow fever vaccination. The germline V gene has CDR1 MNHNS and CDR2 SASEGT. The V end was cut by 8 bases, the J end by 5 bases, with 9 bases between. The CDR3 is 11 amino acids. Regarding the study as a whole: Though weaker, the secondary response peaked faster, on day 5 versus 15.

TCRdb independently ran MiXCR on the 5' RACE reads; one entry per CDR3 protein. The repertoire includes under 600,000 distinct CDR3 sequences, 20% to 25% of them detected once, and about a sixth sits in the top ten. This clonotype was counted only a few times. Its antigen remains unidentified. The chain joins TRBV6-1 to TRBJ2-5, with a possible D match to TRBD2 (5 bases). The sequencing used PBMCs, collected 21 days after the first yellow fever vaccination. The TCR was taken from a man aged 18-30 years who received the YFV17D yellow fever vaccine. The CDR3 DNA reads as TGTGCCAGCGGTTGGGAGGAGACCCAGTACTTC. Amino acids: CASGWEETQYF.